These T cell receptor beta chains were read from a single sample in a study of cytomegalovirus exposure and HLA in healthy donors. TCRdb's table, derived via immunoSEQ multiplex PCR, lists solely in-frame clones and lacks some. The sample gives 150,000 to 200,000 clones, approximately 80% of which show up once; less than 9% is in the top ten. The sequencing input was PBMCs. The origin of the receptors is a male donor in good health and CMV-seropositive. Each CDR3 is given with its conserved first and last residue. Fields, in order: CDR3 protein, CDR3 DNA, J gene, clone size, D gene, V gene. The D gene is left open where the match is weak. Clone size is given for some rows only: seen once, a few or many times, or a class if the clone is expanded.

cdr3_aa: CASSSGRAQPQHF
cdr3_nt: TGTGCCAGCTCATCAGGCAGAGCTCAGCCCCAGCATTTT
j_call: TRBJ1-5
clone_size: NA
d_call: NA
v_call: TRBV18

cdr3_aa: CASSPKTGDEQYF
cdr3_nt: TGCGCCAGCAGCCCGAAAACAGGGGATGAGCAGTACTTC
j_call: TRBJ2-5
clone_size: NA
d_call: TRBD1
v_call: TRBV4-1

cdr3_aa: CASSDPGQGARGYTF
cdr3_nt: TGTGCCAGTAGTGACCCAGGACAGGGGGCGAGAGGCTACACCTTC
j_call: TRBJ1-2
clone_size: NA
d_call: TRBD1
v_call: TRBV19

cdr3_aa: CASSLQSGGLSGELFF
cdr3_nt: TGTGCCAGCAGCTTACAATCGGGGGGCCTTTCCGGGGAGCTGTTTTTT
j_call: TRBJ2-2
clone_size: NA
d_call: NA
v_call: TRBV7-6

cdr3_aa: CASSLAGLDTGELFF
cdr3_nt: TGTGCCAGCAGCTTGGCAGGGTTGGACACCGGGGAGCTGTTTTTT
j_call: TRBJ2-2
clone_size: NA
d_call: NA
v_call: TRBV5-4

cdr3_aa: CASSPRLQGMGTGELFF
cdr3_nt: TGTGCCAGCAGCCCGAGACTACAGGGGATGGGCACCGGGGAGCTGTTTTTT
j_call: TRBJ2-2
clone_size: NA
d_call: TRBD1
v_call: TRBV7-9

cdr3_aa: CASSSTGNTEAFF
cdr3_nt: TGCGCCAGCAGCTCCACAGGAAACACTGAAGCTTTCTTT
j_call: TRBJ1-1
clone_size: NA
d_call: NA
v_call: TRBV5-1

cdr3_aa: CASSLADNFNYGYTF
cdr3_nt: TGTGCCAGCAGCTTAGCCGACAACTTTAACTATGGCTACACCTTC
j_call: TRBJ1-2
clone_size: NA
d_call: NA
v_call: TRBV7-8

cdr3_aa: CAWSVGGRRTEAFF
cdr3_nt: TGTGCCTGGAGTGTGGGAGGGAGGCGCACTGAAGCTTTCTTT
j_call: TRBJ1-1
clone_size: NA
d_call: NA
v_call: TRBV30

cdr3_aa: CASSRTGQLNYGYTF
cdr3_nt: TGTGCCAGCAGTCGAACGGGACAGCTCAACTATGGCTACACCTTC
j_call: TRBJ1-2
clone_size: once
d_call: TRBD1
v_call: TRBV27

cdr3_aa: CASSMEQGSDTQYF
cdr3_nt: TGTGCCAGTAGTATGGAGCAGGGGTCAGATACGCAGTATTTT
j_call: TRBJ2-3
clone_size: NA
d_call: NA
v_call: TRBV19

cdr3_aa: CASTTYRLPEAFF
cdr3_nt: TGTGCCAGCACTACCTACCGATTGCCTGAAGCTTTCTTT
j_call: TRBJ1-1
clone_size: NA
d_call: NA
v_call: TRBV6-1

cdr3_aa: CSVSQGYGYTF
cdr3_nt: TGCAGCGTCTCCCAGGGTTATGGCTACACCTTC
j_call: TRBJ1-2
clone_size: NA
d_call: NA
v_call: TRBV29-1

cdr3_aa: CASSLTGANTGELFF
cdr3_nt: TGTGCCAGCAGCTTAACAGGAGCGAACACCGGGGAGCTGTTTTTT
j_call: TRBJ2-2
clone_size: NA
d_call: NA
v_call: TRBV7-9

cdr3_aa: CASSTGQGMGQFF
cdr3_nt: TGTGCCAGCAGTACGGGACAGGGGATGGGGCAGTTCTTC
j_call: TRBJ2-1
clone_size: NA
d_call: TRBD1
v_call: TRBV6-5

cdr3_aa: CASSDGLGHGYTF
cdr3_nt: TGTGCCAGCAGTGACGGGTTGGGGCATGGCTACACCTTC
j_call: TRBJ1-2
clone_size: NA
d_call: NA
v_call: TRBV6-4

cdr3_aa: CASSYPGQGTSKTQYF
cdr3_nt: TGTGCCAGCAGTTACCCGGGACAGGGGACGAGTAAGACCCAGTACTTC
j_call: TRBJ2-5
clone_size: NA
d_call: TRBD1
v_call: TRBV6-5

cdr3_aa: CASSYSWQGDQPQHF
cdr3_nt: TGTGCCAGCAGTTACTCGTGGCAGGGGGATCAGCCCCAGCATTTT
j_call: TRBJ1-5
clone_size: NA
d_call: TRBD1
v_call: TRBV6-6

cdr3_aa: CAISEPWTVNNEQFF
cdr3_nt: TGTGCCATCAGTGAGCCCTGGACAGTTAACAATGAGCAGTTCTTC
j_call: TRBJ2-1
clone_size: NA
d_call: NA
v_call: TRBV10-3

cdr3_aa: CASAGGGMAYNEQFF
cdr3_nt: TGTGCCAGTGCTGGGGGGGGAATGGCCTACAATGAGCAGTTCTTC
j_call: TRBJ2-1
clone_size: NA
d_call: TRBD2
v_call: TRBV19

cdr3_aa: CASMEGTVSSEQYF
cdr3_nt: TGTGCCAGCATGGAAGGGACAGTTTCGTCCGAGCAGTACTTC
j_call: TRBJ2-7
clone_size: NA
d_call: TRBD1
v_call: TRBV6-5

cdr3_aa: CASRLGGLSGETQYF
cdr3_nt: TGTGCCAGCAGGTTGGGGGGGCTGAGCGGAGAGACCCAGTACTTC
j_call: TRBJ2-5
clone_size: NA
d_call: NA
v_call: TRBV7-9

cdr3_aa: CASSTGNYGYTF
cdr3_nt: TGTGCCAGCTCGACAGGGAACTATGGCTACACCTTC
j_call: TRBJ1-2
clone_size: NA
d_call: TRBD1
v_call: TRBV5-4

cdr3_aa: CASSQSSRLSPNYGYTF
cdr3_nt: TGTGCCAGCAGCCAAAGTAGTCGATTATCCCCTAACTATGGCTACACCTTC
j_call: TRBJ1-2
clone_size: NA
d_call: NA
v_call: TRBV4-2